Listed below are T cell receptor beta chains from one sample, sequenced in a study of T cells in Graves' hyperthyroidism and ophthalmopathy. TCRdb reanalysed the multiplex PCR reads using MiXCR and keeps one entry per CDR3 protein. The repertoire holds 530,000 or so distinct CDR3 sequences, more than 45% seen once, with about 8.3% in the top ten. The sample was peripheral blood or thyroid tissue (not recorded which). The receptor source for this set is a young woman with Graves' hyperthyroidism. Each CDR3 is given with its conserved first and last residue. D genes are given only for firm matches. The size of a clone is reported for some rows only, either as once, few or many, or as a class for expanded clones.

d_gene | abundance | j_gene | v_gene | CDR3nt | CDR3aa
NA | many | TRBJ1-1 | TRBV6-1 | TGTGCCAGCAGTGAAGGTACACTCGGAGGAGCTTTCTTT | CASSEGTLGGAFF
NA | NA | TRBJ2-7 | TRBV20-1 | TGCAGTGCTAGGTCCTGGCGGGAACACGAGCAGTACTTC | CSARSWREHEQYF
NA | NA | TRBJ2-1 | TRBV7-9 | TGTGCCAGCAGCTTAGGGAGCGACCATGAGCAGTTCTTC | CASSLGSDHEQFF
NA | many | TRBJ1-1 | TRBV29-1 | TGCAGCGTGGAACAGGAAAACACTGAAGCTTTCTTT | CSVEQENTEAFF
TRBD2 | few | TRBJ2-5 | TRBV7-8 | TGTGCCAGCAGTCCTGGGACTAAACTCGCCCGAGAGACCCAGTACTTC | CASSPGTKLARETQYF
TRBD1 | many | TRBJ2-7 | TRBV9 | TGTGCCAGCAGCCAACAGGGGGCTTTTAACGAGCAGTACTTC | CASSQQGAFNEQYF
NA | NA | TRBJ2-3 | TRBV24-1 | TGTGCCACCAGCGTGCCGGGAGCAGATACGCAGTATTTT | CATSVPGADTQYF
TRBD1 | many | TRBJ2-7 | TRBV19 | TGTGCCAGTAGTGCCTCCGGGACAGGGAATGGCGAGCAGTACTTC | CASSASGTGNGEQYF
NA | NA | TRBJ2-2 | TRBV29-1 | TGCAGCGTTGATATTCGGGGCGGTTCCGGGGAGCTGTTTTTT | CSVDIRGGSGELFF
NA | NA | TRBJ2-5 | TRBV10-3 | TGTGCCATCAGTGCAGGGTCGGAGGGCTTTAGACAAGAGACCCAGTACTTC | CAISAGSEGFRQETQYF
NA | many | TRBJ1-4 | TRBV12-3/TRBV12-4 | TGTGCCAGCAATCTCATGGGACACAATGAAAAACTGTTTTTT | CASNLMGHNEKLFF
NA | many | TRBJ1-1 | TRBV29-1 | TGCAGCGGGCACTCCGGACAGATTGCTATGAACACTGAAGCTTTCTTT | CSGHSGQIAMNTEAFF
NA | many | TRBJ2-5 | TRBV15 | TGTGCCACCAGCGGAGGGGGCAGGGAAGAGACCCAGTACTTC | CATSGGGREETQYF
NA | few | TRBJ2-1 | TRBV19 | TGTGCCAGTAGTATAAAGAGCTCCTACAATGAGCAGTTCTTC | CASSIKSSYNEQFF
TRBD1 | many | TRBJ1-1 | TRBV2 | TGTGCCAGCAGATCAGGGGGGGGCTGGAACACTGAAGCTTTCTTT | CASRSGGGWNTEAFF
NA | many | TRBJ2-7 | TRBV7-2 | TGTGCCAGCAGCTTAGATCGGCAGGTGTCCGTCAAGCAGTACTTC | CASSLDRQVSVKQYF
TRBD2 | NA | TRBJ2-3 | TRBV20-1 | TGCAGTGCTTTACCACTAGCGAGTACAGATACGCAGTATTTT | CSALPLASTDTQYF
NA | few | TRBJ2-2 | TRBV7-9 | TGTGCCAGCAGCTTTGGAGAACGGGACACCGGGGAGCTGTTTTTT | CASSFGERDTGELFF
NA | few | TRBJ1-6 | TRBV20-1 | TGCAGTGCTAGAGGGGGGATTTATTCACCCCTCCACTTT | CSARGGIYSPLHF
NA | many | TRBJ2-7 | TRBV4-1 | TGCGCCAGCAGCCCCCCTGGGTCGGGGGGCGCCTACGAGCAGTACTTC | CASSPPGSGGAYEQYF
TRBD1 | NA | TRBJ1-5 | TRBV7-8 | TGTGCCAGCAGCTTGGACAGGGAGCGGGATCAGCCCCAGCATTTT | CASSLDRERDQPQHF
NA | few | TRBJ1-1 | TRBV19 | TGTGCCAGTAGTATCACGGCAGGCTTGAACACTGAAGCTTTCTTT | CASSITAGLNTEAFF
TRBD1 | NA | TRBJ2-7 | TRBV29-1 | TGCAGCGTCGGGACAGGGTGGTACGAGCAGTACTTC | CSVGTGWYEQYF
TRBD2 | many | TRBJ2-7 | TRBV12-3/TRBV12-4 | TGTGCCAGCAGTGCAGGACTAGCGGAGAGCTCCTACGAGCAGTACTTC | CASSAGLAESSYEQYF
NA | many | TRBJ1-2 | TRBV4-3 | TGCGCCAGCAGCCAAGAGGGCACAAGGAGCTATGGCTACACCTTC | CASSQEGTRSYGYTF
NA | medium-sized | TRBJ2-7 | TRBV2 | TGTGCCAGCAGTGAAGACAGTGGTAACTACGAGCAGTACTTC | CASSEDSGNYEQYF
NA | once | TRBJ1-4 | TRBV7-2 | TGTGCCAGCAGCTTAGCAGAGGGAGGTAAACTGTTTTTT | CASSLAEGGKLFF
NA | many | TRBJ1-2 | TRBV24-1 | TGTGCCACCAGTGATACCACAGGGTTTGGCTACACCTTC | CATSDTTGFGYTF
TRBD2 | many | TRBJ2-7 | TRBV20-1 | TGCAGTGCTAGAGATGGGGGAGGGGATTCCTACGAGCAGTACTTC | CSARDGGGDSYEQYF
NA | many | TRBJ1-4 | TRBV12-3/TRBV12-4 | TGTGCCAGCAGTTCGACCCTTTGGGCTAATGAAAAACTGTTTTTT | CASSSTLWANEKLFF
NA | NA | TRBJ1-5 | TRBV10-1 | TGCGCCAGCAGTGAACCACAGGGACGAAATAAGCCCCAGCATTTT | CASSEPQGRNKPQHF
NA | many | TRBJ2-7 | TRBV20-1 | TGCAGCGCTTACTTGGCTGACGAGCAGTACTTC | CSAYLADEQYF
NA | NA | TRBJ2-7 | TRBV20-1 | TGCAGTGCTAGAGAGGTTAGCGCGACCTACGAGCAGTACTTC | CSAREVSATYEQYF
TRBD2 | many | TRBJ2-7 | TRBV20-1 | TGCAGTGCGCTGGGACTAGCGGGAGGATACGAGCAGTACTTC | CSALGLAGGYEQYF
NA | NA | TRBJ2-3 | TRBV6-5 | TGTGCCAGCAGTGAAATGACAGCAGATACGCAGTATTTT | CASSEMTADTQYF
TRBD1 | many | TRBJ2-6 | TRBV7-8 | TGTGCCAGCAGCTTAGGGTACAGGGGGCCTGGGGCCAACGTCCTGACTTTC | CASSLGYRGPGANVLTF
NA | NA | TRBJ2-5 | TRBV7-6 | TGTGCCAGCAGCTCCGCAGGGGCAGAGACCCAGTACTTC | CASSSAGAETQYF
NA | NA | TRBJ2-2 | TRBV18 | TGTGCCAGCTCGGCGGGGCCCGGGGAGCTGTTTTTT | CASSAGPGELFF
NA | NA | TRBJ1-1 | TRBV29-1 | TGCAGCTTAGAGGGCTTCACTGAAGCTTTCTTT | CSLEGFTEAFF
TRBD1 | NA | TRBJ2-5 | TRBV25-1 | TGTGCCAGCAGTGAACCGGGACAGGGGGCTGAGACCCAGTACTTC | CASSEPGQGAETQYF
TRBD2 | many | TRBJ2-7 | TRBV13 | TGTGCCAGCAGCTTCGCGGGGGGCACTCTTCCCGACTACGAGCAGTACTTC | CASSFAGGTLPDYEQYF
NA | NA | TRBJ1-5 | TRBV7-3 | TGTGCCAGCAGCTTAACGGCGGGCAGGGCCCAGCATTTT | CASSLTAGRAQHF
TRBD1 | many | TRBJ1-1 | TRBV20-1 | TGCAGTGCTAGTGTCCGAGGCAGGGGGAGGTTGTACACTGAAGCTTTCTTT | CSASVRGRGRLYTEAFF
NA | many | TRBJ1-5 | TRBV28 | TGTGCCAGCAGTCTCCCTCCGGAGCCCCAGCATTTT | CASSLPPEPQHF
TRBD2 | NA | TRBJ2-7 | TRBV2 | TGTGCCAGCAGAGGGGAGGGCAGGGTCCCCTACGAGCAGTACTTC | CASRGEGRVPYEQYF
TRBD1 | NA | TRBJ1-5 | TRBV27 | TGTGCCAGCAGTTTGATACAGGGGGGCAATCAGCCCCAGCATTTT | CASSLIQGGNQPQHF
TRBD2 | few | TRBJ2-1 | TRBV9 | TGTGCCAGCAGCGTAGCTCCAGCGGGAGGGTATGAGCAGTTCTTC | CASSVAPAGGYEQFF
NA | NA | TRBJ2-3 | TRBV24-1 | TGTGCCACCAGTGATTTCGACGTCTCCAGCACAGATACGCAGTATTTT | CATSDFDVSSTDTQYF
NA | many | TRBJ1-2 | TRBV7-9 | TGTGCCAGCAGCGGAGCCATGTCGGTGATTTATAACTATGGCTACACCTTC | CASSGAMSVIYNYGYTF
NA | many | TRBJ1-6 | TRBV7-9 | TGTGCCAGCAGCTTAGCGGTATTGACGAATTCACCCCTCCACTTT | CASSLAVLTNSPLHF